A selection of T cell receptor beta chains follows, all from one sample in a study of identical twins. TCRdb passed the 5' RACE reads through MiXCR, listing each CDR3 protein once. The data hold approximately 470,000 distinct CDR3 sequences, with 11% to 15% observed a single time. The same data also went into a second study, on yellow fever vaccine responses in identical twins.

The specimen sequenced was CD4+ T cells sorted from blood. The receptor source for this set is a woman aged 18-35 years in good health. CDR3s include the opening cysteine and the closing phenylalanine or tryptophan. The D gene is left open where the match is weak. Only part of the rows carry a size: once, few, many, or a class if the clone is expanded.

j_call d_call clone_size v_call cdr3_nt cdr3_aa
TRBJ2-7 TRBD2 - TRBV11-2 TGTGCCAGCAGCTTAGTTCGGGGACTAGCGGATCACTACGAGCAGTACTTC CASSLVRGLADHYEQYF
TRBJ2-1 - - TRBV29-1 TGCAGCGCACGGACAGATTACAATGAGCAGTTCTTC CSARTDYNEQFF
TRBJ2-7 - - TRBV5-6 TGTGCCAGCAGCCGCTCCGGGATTTACGAGCAGTACTTC CASSRSGIYEQYF
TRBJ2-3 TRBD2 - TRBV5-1 TGCGCCAGCAGCTTTGGACTAGCGGTCTCGGGAGATACGCAGTATTTT CASSFGLAVSGDTQYF
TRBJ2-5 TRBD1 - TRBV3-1 TGTGCCAGCAGCCAAGATTGGGGGACAGGGGAAGAGACCCAGTACTTC CASSQDWGTGEETQYF
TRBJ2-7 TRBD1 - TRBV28 TGTGCCAGCAGCCTAACAGGGGGTAGCGAGCAGTACTTC CASSLTGGSEQYF
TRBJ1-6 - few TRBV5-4 TGTGCCAGCAGCTCGACCTTATTCAATTCACCCCTCCACTTT CASSSTLFNSPLHF
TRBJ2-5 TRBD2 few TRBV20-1 TGCAGTGCTAGAGCCACGCGGGAGAGCCTGGAGACCCAGTACTTC CSARATRESLETQYF
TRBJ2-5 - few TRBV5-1 TGCGCCAGCAGCTTGGACCGACTAATCCTCTACTTC CASSLDRLILYF
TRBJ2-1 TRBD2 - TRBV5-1 TGCGCCAGCAGCTTGACTAGCGGGAGCCCCCCGTTCTTC CASSLTSGSPPFF
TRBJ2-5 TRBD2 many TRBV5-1 TGCGCCAGCAGCTTGGCACAAGGACTAGCTCAGACCCAGTACTTC CASSLAQGLAQTQYF
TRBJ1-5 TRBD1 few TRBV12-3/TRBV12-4 TGTGCCAGCAGACCTACAGGGGCTAACGATCAGCCCCAGCATTTT CASRPTGANDQPQHF
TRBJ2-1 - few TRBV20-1 TGCAGTGCTAGGGTACCACAAAGGGCCCATGAGCAGTTCTTC CSARVPQRAHEQFF
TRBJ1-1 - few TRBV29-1 TGCAGCGACGGACGGATGAACACTGAAGCTTTCTTT CSDGRMNTEAFF
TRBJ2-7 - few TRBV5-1 TGCGCCAGCAGCCAGGACAGCCTTTCCTACGAGCAGTACTTC CASSQDSLSYEQYF
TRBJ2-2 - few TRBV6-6 TGTGCCAGCAGTTCTGGGGTGCCCGGGGAGCTGTTTTTT CASSSGVPGELFF
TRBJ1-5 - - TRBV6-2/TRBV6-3 TGTGCCAGCAGCCAGGTCCCCCAGCCCCAGCATTTT CASSQVPQPQHF
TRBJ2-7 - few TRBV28 TGTGCCAGCAGCCCTCCCGGGGTCGCAGCCTACGAGCAGTACTTC CASSPPGVAAYEQYF
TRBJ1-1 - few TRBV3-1 TGTGCCAGCAGCCACTCAGGGAACACTGAAGCTTTCTTT CASSHSGNTEAFF
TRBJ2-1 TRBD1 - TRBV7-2 TGTGCCAGCAGCGGGCAAAGGGGGCGCCTAGGTAATGAGCAGTTCTTC CASSGQRGRLGNEQFF
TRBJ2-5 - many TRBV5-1 TGCGCCAGCACTGACCAAGAGACCCAGTACTTC CASTDQETQYF
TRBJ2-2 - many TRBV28 TGTGCCAGCGACCACAGGAACACCGGGGAGCTGTTTTTT CASDHRNTGELFF
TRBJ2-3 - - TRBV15 TGTGCCACCAGCAGAGAGGGGGGGACAGCCTCCCCGGATACGCAGTATTTT CATSREGGTASPDTQYF
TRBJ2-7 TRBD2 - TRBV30 TGTGCCTGGAGCGGATGGGGGGGTTTTGACGAGCAGTACTTC CAWSGWGGFDEQYF
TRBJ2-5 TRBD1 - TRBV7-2 TGTGCCAGCAGCCCCGGGGACAGGGGGGCAGAAGAGACCCAGTACTTC CASSPGDRGAEETQYF
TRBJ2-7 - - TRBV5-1 TGCGCCAGCAGCTTTAAGGGCCGGCACGAGCAGTACTTC CASSFKGRHEQYF
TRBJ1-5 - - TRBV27 TGTGCCAGCAGTCCACAGGGTTTGGGCAATCAGCCCCAGCATTTT CASSPQGLGNQPQHF
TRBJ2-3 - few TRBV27 TGTGCCAGCAGTAAGTTACCCCGAACAGATACGCAGTATTTT CASSKLPRTDTQYF
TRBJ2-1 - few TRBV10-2 TGCGCCAGCAGTGAGTCGGGGGAGATGGGGTACAATGAGCAGTTCTTC CASSESGEMGYNEQFF
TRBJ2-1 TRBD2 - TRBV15 TGTGCCACCAGCAGAGATAATTTCTCGCTACTAGCGGGAGGGGTAGCCTACAATGAGCAGTTCTTC CATSRDNFSLLAGGVAYNEQFF
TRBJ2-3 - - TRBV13 TGTGCCAGCAGCTTATCCCCGGTCGTACAGTCAGGTGGAGATACGCAGTATTTT CASSLSPVVQSGGDTQYF
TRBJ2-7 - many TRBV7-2 TGTGCCAGCAGCTTAGATACAGGGACGTCGGGCGAGCAGTACTTC CASSLDTGTSGEQYF
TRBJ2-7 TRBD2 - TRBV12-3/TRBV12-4 TGTGCCAGCAGTTTTACTAGCGGGAGTATCTCGGCCTACGAGCAGTACTTC CASSFTSGSISAYEQYF
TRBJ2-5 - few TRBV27 TGTGCCAGCAGTCCAAAAGCGGGTTCCCGAGAGACCCAGTACTTC CASSPKAGSRETQYF
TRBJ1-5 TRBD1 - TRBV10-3 TGTGCCATCGGTAAGACAGGGGATCAGCCCCAGCATTTT CAIGKTGDQPQHF
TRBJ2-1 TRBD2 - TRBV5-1 TGCGCCAGCAGCTCAGCGGGGGGGTCGAACCATGAGCAGTTCTTC CASSSAGGSNHEQFF
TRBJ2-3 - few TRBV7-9 TGTGCCAGCAGCTTAGGCAGGACTAGCACAGATACGCAGTATTTT CASSLGRTSTDTQYF
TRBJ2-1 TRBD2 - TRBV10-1 TGCGCCAGCAGCCCCCCCGGGACTAGCGGCTACAATGAGCAGTTCTTC CASSPPGTSGYNEQFF
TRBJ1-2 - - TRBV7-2 TGTGCCAGGTCTGGCTATGGCTACACCTTC CARSGYGYTF
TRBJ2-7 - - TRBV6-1 TGTGCCAGCAGTGCGATCGACTCCTACGAGCAGTACTTC CASSAIDSYEQYF
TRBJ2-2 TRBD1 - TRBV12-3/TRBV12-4 TGTGCCAGCAGTACGGCAGGGGGCGCCGTGGCCGGGGAGCTGTTTTTT CASSTAGGAVAGELFF
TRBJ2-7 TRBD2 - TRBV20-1 TGCAGTGCCTCGACTAGCGGCGAGCAGTACTTC CSASTSGEQYF
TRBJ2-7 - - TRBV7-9 TGTGCCAGCAGCCGAACCTCGACAGCAGAGCAGTACTTC CASSRTSTAEQYF
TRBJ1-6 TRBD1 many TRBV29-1 TGCAGCGTTAAGGGACAGGGAAGGGATTCACCCCTCCACTTT CSVKGQGRDSPLHF
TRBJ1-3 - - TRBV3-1 TGTGCCAGCAGTTCTTCCGTAACTGACACCATATATTTT CASSSSVTDTIYF
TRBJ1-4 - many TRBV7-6 TGTGCCAGCAGCTTAGGATACCCCGAGGGGGAAAAACTGTTTTTT CASSLGYPEGEKLFF
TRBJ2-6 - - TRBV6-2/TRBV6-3 TGTGCCAGCGTCTCCTCGGGTCGGGCCAACGTCCTGACTTTC CASVSSGRANVLTF
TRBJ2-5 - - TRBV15 TGTGCCACCAGCATCTCCGGTACCCGAGGGGAGACCCAGTACTTC CATSISGTRGETQYF
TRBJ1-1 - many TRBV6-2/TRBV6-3 TGTGCCAGCAGTCCGGAGGGACGCCTGAACACTGAAGCTTTCTTT CASSPEGRLNTEAFF
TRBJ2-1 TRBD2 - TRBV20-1 TGCAGTGTATTAGCGGGAGGAGACAATGAGCAGTTCTTC CSVLAGGDNEQFF
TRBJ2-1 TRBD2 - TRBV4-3 TGCGCCAGCAGCCACCGGGACTATCATTACAATGAGCAGTTCTTC CASSHRDYHYNEQFF